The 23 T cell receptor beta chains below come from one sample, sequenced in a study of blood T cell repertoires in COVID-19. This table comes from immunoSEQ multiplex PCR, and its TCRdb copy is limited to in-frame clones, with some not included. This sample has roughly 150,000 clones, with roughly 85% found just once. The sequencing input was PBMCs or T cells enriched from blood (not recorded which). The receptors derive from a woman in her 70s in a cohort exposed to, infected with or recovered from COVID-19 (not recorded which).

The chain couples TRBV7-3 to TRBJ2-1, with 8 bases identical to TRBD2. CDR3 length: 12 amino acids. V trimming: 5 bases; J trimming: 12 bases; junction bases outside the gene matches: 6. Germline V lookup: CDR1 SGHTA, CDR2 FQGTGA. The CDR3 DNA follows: TGTGCCAGCAGCCCCTCGGGGGGGCGGCAGTTCTTC. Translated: CASSPSGGRQFF.

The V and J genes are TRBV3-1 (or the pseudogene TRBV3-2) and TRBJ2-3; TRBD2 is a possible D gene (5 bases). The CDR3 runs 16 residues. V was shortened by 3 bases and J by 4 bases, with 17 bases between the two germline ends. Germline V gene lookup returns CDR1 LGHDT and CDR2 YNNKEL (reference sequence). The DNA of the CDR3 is TGTGCCAGCAGCCATCCCTTGCGCCCGGGATCAGATACGCAGTATTTT. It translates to CASSHPLRPGSDTQYF.

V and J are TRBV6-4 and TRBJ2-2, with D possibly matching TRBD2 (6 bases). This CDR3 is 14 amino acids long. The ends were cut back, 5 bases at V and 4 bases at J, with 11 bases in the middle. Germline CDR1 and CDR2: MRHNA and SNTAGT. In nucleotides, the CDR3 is TGTGCCAGCAGTCGGAGGGCGGGCACCGGGGAGCTGTTTTTT. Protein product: CASSRRAGTGELFF.

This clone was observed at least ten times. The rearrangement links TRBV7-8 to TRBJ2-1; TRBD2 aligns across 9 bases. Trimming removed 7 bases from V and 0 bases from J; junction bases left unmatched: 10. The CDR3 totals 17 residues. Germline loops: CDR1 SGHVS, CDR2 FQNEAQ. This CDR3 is CASNEGASGASYNEQFF. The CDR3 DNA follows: TGTGCCAGCAACGAAGGGGCTAGCGGGGCCTCCTACAATGAGCAGTTCTTC.

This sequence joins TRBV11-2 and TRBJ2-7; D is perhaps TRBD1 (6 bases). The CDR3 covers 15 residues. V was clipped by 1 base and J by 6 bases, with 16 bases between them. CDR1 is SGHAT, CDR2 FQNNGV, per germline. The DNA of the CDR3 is TGTGCCAGCAGCTTAGCCTCAGGGGTGGGGACCGAGCAGTACTTC. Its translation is CASSLASGVGTEQYF.

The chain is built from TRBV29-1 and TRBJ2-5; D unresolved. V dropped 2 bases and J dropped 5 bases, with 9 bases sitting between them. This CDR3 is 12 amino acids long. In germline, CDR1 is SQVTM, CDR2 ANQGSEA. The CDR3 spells CSVESGSETQYF. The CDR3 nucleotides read TGCAGCGTTGAATCAGGAAGTGAGACCCAGTACTTC.

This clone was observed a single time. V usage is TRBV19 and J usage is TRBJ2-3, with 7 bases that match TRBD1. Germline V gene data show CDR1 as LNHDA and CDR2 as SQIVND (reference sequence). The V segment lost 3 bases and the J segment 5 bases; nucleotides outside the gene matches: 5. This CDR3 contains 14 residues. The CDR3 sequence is CASSMGQYQDTQYF. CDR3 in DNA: TGTGCCAGTAGTATGGGACAGTATCAAGATACGCAGTATTTT.

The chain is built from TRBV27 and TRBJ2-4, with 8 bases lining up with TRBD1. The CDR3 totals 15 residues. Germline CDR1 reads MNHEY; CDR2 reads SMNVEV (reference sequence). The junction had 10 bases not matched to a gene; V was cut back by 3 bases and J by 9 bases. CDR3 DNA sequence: TGTGCCAGCAGTTTCATAGGGGACAGGAGGAGCATTCAGTACTTC. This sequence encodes CASSFIGDRRSIQYF.

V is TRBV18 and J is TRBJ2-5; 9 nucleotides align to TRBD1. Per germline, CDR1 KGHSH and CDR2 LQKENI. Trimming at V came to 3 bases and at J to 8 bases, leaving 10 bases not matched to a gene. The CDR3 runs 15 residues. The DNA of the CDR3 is TGTGCCAGCTCACCGACCCGACAGGGGGGGGATACCCAGTACTTC. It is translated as CASSPTRQGGDTQYF.

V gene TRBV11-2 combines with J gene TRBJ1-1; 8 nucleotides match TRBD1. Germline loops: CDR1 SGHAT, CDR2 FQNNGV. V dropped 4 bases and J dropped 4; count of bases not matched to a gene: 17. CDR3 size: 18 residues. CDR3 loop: CASSSKQWTGRGGTEAFF. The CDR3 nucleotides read TGTGCCAGCAGCTCAAAACAATGGACAGGGAGGGGAGGCACTGAAGCTTTCTTT.

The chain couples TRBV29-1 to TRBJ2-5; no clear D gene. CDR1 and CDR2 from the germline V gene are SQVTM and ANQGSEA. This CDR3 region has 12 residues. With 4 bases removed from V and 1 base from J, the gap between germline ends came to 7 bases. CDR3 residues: CSVGRSQETQYF. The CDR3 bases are TGCAGCGTTGGCAGGTCCCAAGAGACCCAGTACTTC.

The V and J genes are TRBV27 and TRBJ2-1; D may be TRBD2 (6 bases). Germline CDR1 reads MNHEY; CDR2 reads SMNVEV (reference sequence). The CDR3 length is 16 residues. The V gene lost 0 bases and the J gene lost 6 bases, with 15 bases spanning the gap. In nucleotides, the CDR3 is TGTGCCAGCAGTTTATCTATGGGGGAGGTTGGCAATGAGCAGTTCTTC. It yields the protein CASSLSMGEVGNEQFF.

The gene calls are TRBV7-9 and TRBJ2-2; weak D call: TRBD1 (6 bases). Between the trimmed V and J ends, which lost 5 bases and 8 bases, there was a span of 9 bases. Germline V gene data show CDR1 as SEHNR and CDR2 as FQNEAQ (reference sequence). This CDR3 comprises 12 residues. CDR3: CASSPRGGELFF. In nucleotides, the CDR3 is TGTGCCAGCAGCCCCAGGGGTGGGGAGCTGTTTTTT.

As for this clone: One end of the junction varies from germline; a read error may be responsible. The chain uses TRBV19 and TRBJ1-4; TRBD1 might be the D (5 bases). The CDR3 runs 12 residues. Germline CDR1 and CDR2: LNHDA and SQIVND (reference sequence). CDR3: CASSIGGTIASF. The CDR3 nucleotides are TGTGCCAGTAGTATAGGGGGGACTATTGCGAGTTTT.

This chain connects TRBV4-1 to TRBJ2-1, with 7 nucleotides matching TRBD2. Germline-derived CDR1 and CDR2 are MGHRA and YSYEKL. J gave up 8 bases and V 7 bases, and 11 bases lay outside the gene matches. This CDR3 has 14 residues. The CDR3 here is CASTRGVGSDEQFF. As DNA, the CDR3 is TGCGCCAGCACTCGGGGGGTCGGGAGCGATGAGCAGTTCTTC.

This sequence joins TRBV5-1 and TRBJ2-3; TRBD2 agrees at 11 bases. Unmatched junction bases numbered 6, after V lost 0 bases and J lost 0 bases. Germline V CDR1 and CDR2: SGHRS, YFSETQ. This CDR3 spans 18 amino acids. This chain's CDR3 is CASSLVGLADPSTDTQYF. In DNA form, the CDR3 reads TGCGCCAGCAGCTTGGTGGGACTAGCGGACCCTAGCACAGATACGCAGTATTTT.

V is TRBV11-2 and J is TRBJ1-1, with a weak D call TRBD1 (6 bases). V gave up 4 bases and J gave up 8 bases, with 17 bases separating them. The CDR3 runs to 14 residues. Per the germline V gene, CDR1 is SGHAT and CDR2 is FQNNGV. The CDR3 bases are TGTGCCAGCAGCTCTACACAGGGTTTCCTGGAAGCTTTCTTT. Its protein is CASSSTQGFLEAFF.

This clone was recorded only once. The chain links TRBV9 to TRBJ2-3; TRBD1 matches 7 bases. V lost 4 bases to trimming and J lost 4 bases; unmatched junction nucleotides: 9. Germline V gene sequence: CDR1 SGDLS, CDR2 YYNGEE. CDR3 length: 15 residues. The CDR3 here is CASSLGQMVADTQYF. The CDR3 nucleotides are TGTGCCAGCAGCTTGGGACAGATGGTGGCAGATACGCAGTATTTT.

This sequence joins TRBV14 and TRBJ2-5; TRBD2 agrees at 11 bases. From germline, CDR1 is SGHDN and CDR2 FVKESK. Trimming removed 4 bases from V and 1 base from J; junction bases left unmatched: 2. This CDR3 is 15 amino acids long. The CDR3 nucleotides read TGTGCCAGCAGCCGGGGACTAGCGGTCCAAGAGACCCAGTACTTC. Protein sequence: CASSRGLAVQETQYF. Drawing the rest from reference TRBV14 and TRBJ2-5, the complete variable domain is EAGVTQFPSHSVIEKGQTVTLRCDPISGHDNLYWYRRVMGKEIKFLLHFVKESKQDESGMPNNRFLAERTGGTYSTLKVQPAELEDSGVYFCASSRGLAVQETQYFGPGTRLLVL.

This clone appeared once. The CDR3 region is CATSDSGQGDTEAFF. The CDR3 DNA follows: TGTGCCACCAGTGACAGCGGACAGGGGGACACTGAAGCTTTCTTT. The chain combines TRBV24-1 with TRBJ1-1, with 10 bases aligning to TRBD1. Germline V CDR1 and CDR2: KGHDR, SFDVKD. This CDR3 has 15 amino acids. Unmatched junction bases numbered 4, after V lost 4 bases and J lost 3 bases.

CDR3 DNA: TGTGCCAGCAGCCCCAGCGGGAGAAGCTACGAGCAGTACTTC. Translating it yields CASSPSGRSYEQYF. The chain employs TRBV7-8 and TRBJ2-7, with TRBD2 matching over 8 bases. V lost 5 bases, J lost 3 bases, and 6 bases stayed unmatched. The V gene's germline CDR1 is SGHVS and CDR2 FQNEAQ. The CDR3 sequence is 14 residues long.

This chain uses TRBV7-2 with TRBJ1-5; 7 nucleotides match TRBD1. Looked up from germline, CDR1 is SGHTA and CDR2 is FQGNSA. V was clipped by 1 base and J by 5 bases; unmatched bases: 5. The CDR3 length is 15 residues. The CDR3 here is CASSLGLGTDQPQHF. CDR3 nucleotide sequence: TGTGCCAGCAGCTTAGGTCTCGGGACAGATCAGCCCCAGCATTTT. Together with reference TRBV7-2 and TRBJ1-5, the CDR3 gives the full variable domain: GAGVSQSPSNKVTEKGKDVELRCDPISGHTALYWYRQSLGQGLEFLIYFQGNSAPDKSGLPSDRFSAERTGGSVSTLTIQRTQQEDSAVYLCASSLGLGTDQPQHFGDGTRLSIL.

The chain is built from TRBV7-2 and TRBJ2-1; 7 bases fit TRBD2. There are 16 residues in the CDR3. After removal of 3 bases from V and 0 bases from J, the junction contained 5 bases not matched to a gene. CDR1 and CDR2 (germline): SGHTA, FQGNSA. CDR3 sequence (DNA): TGTGCCAGCAGCTTCCTAGCGGTCAGCTCCTACAATGAGCAGTTCTTC. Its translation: CASSFLAVSSYNEQFF.